Reported below is one T cell receptor (beta chain). The germline V gene has CDR1 SGDLS and CDR2 YYNGEE. The CDR3 length is 15 residues. Trimming left V 1 base short and J 4 bases short, with 15 bases between. This specimen comes from a study of glioma-infiltrating T cells after dendritic cell vaccination. Overall study context: Between about 2002 and 2012, patients got autologous tumor lysate-pulsed dendritic cell vaccines.

Only in-frame clones appear in the TCRdb table, and some are missing; sequencing was by immunoSEQ multiplex PCR. The top ten hold around 16% of the sample, which has tens of thousands of clones, about 79% seen once. Time point indicated: after dendritic cell vaccination, including at tumor progression/relapse. This TCR was sampled from a human donor with glioblastoma. Sample: blood, taken after dendritic cell vaccination. The V gene is TRBV9, the J gene TRBJ2-7; TRBD1 is a possible D gene (5 bases). The DNA of the CDR3 is TGTGCCAGCAGCGTAACAGGATTGAGTGGGTACGAGCAGTACTTC. Residues: CASSVTGLSGYEQYF.